Shown below are 21 T cell receptor beta chains from a single sample sequenced in a study of human T cells and chemical hapten exposure. MiXCR, run by TCRdb on the RACE reads, gives a single entry per CDR3 protein. The sample has roughly 100,000 distinct CDR3 sequences, about 11% seen once. Stated time point: patch test 1, 2 weeks after DPC sensitization. Treatment: therapeutic diphenylcyclopropenone sensitization with weekly scalp DPC. The sequences come from whole blood, collected in connection with sensitization to the hapten diphenylcyclopropenone (DPC). The source is a woman aged 40 to 49 with alopecia areata. Some clones in this sample may be carry-over from other donors' samples.

This clonotype was observed a handful of times. The V gene is TRBV30, the J gene TRBJ2-1; 9 bases fit TRBD2. The CDR3 sequence is 15 residues long. In germline, CDR1 is GTSNPN, CDR2 SVGIG (reference sequence). J was trimmed by 6 bases and V by 0 bases; bases with no gene match: 6. The CDR3 DNA is TGTGCCTGGAGTGTACCCTTAGCGGGAGCCAATGAGCAGTTCTTC. Residues: CAWSVPLAGANEQFF.

CDR3 nucleotides: TGTGCCAGCAGTTACCGGGTCGGGAGGGCCGTAAACTACGAGCAGTACTTC. This codes for CASSYRVGRAVNYEQYF. This chain connects TRBV6-6 to TRBJ2-7; 8 bases align to TRBD2. V trimming: 2 bases; J trimming: 3 bases; junction bases outside the gene matches: 12. The CDR3 consists of 17 residues. CDR1 is MNHNY and CDR2 is SVGAGI in the germline V gene (reference sequence).

This clonotype was detected ten times or more. This chain links TRBV29-1 with TRBJ2-1; TRBD1 matches at 8 bases. CDR3 length: 13 residues. V was pared by 7 bases and J by 8 bases, with 10 bases of the junction left unmatched. Germline values: CDR1 SQVTM, CDR2 ANQGSEA. The CDR3 sequence is CSADRGVSDEQFF. CDR3 sequence (DNA): TGCAGCGCTGACAGGGGAGTATCGGATGAGCAGTTCTTC.

This clonotype was seen a few times. The chain couples TRBV11-2 to TRBJ2-7; a possible D gene is TRBD1 (6 bases). V was cut by 3 bases and J by 3 bases, with 21 bases left in between. This CDR3 has 17 residues. Germline CDR1 SGHAT, CDR2 FQNNGV. The CDR3 is CASSFGRSGQRNYEQYF. The CDR3 region has the DNA TGTGCCAGCAGCTTTGGCCGATCTGGACAGAGAAACTACGAGCAGTACTTC.

The genes are TRBV28 and TRBJ1-2; D unclear. The CDR3 has 13 residues. Trimming took 6 bases from V and 7 from J, leaving 15 bases between them. Germline assignment: CDR1 MDHEN and CDR2 SYDVKM. The CDR3 nucleotides read TGTGCCAGCAGCCCTACCTTCGCCTCTGGCTACACCTTC. Translated: CASSPTFASGYTF.

This clonotype was seen many times. This CDR3 reads CASSRPTPGGFYNEQFF. The CDR3 coding sequence is TGTGCCAGCAGCCGACCCACCCCGGGGGGGTTCTACAATGAGCAGTTCTTC. The rearrangement joins TRBV6-5 to TRBJ2-1, with 8 bases matching TRBD2. Germline-derived CDR1 and CDR2 are MNHEY and SVGAGI. V shed 6 bases and J 3 bases; nucleotides not matched to a gene: 13. The CDR3 has 17 residues.

This sequence joins TRBV14 and TRBJ1-4, with D possibly TRBD1 on 6 matching bases. The CDR3 extends over 16 amino acids. V lost 4 bases to trimming and J lost 4 bases, with 16 bases between them. Germline V CDR1 and CDR2: SGHDN, FVKESK. CDR3 region: CASSRGGPLDNEKLFF. The CDR3, as DNA: TGTGCCAGCAGCCGCGGGGGCCCCCTCGATAATGAAAAACTGTTTTTT.

This clonotype was observed a handful of times. This sequence joins TRBV12-3 or TRBV12-4 and TRBJ1-3; D unresolved. This CDR3 region has 14 residues. V shed 3 bases and J shed 2 bases, with 8 bases lying between them. Here the CDR3 DNA reads TGTGCCAGCAGTTTGTATCAACCTGGAAACACCATATATTTT. Translated: CASSLYQPGNTIYF.

This clonotype occurred a few times. J is TRBJ2-7 and V is TRBV2, with D unresolved. V lost 10 bases, J lost 2 bases, and 15 bases lay in between. Germline lookup yields CDR1 SNHLY and CDR2 FYNNEI. The CDR3 runs to 13 residues. In DNA, the CDR3 is TGTGCCACCCACCCGGCCCTAGCCTACGAGCAGTACTTC. It encodes CATHPALAYEQYF. Supplemented by reference TRBV2 and TRBJ2-7, the full variable domain reads EPEVTQTPSHQVTQMGQEVILRCVPISNHLYFYWYRQILGQKVEFLVSFYNNEISEKSEIFDDQFSVERPDGSNFTLKIRSTKLEDSAMYFCATHPALAYEQYFGPGTRLTVT.

DNA for the CDR3: TGTGCCAGCAGTTACTTCCAGGGGGACTACAATGAGCAGTTCTTC. This sequence encodes CASSYFQGDYNEQFF. The V and J genes are TRBV6-2 or TRBV6-3 and TRBJ2-1, with TRBD1 matching over 7 bases. Losses at the gene ends were 1 base for V and 3 bases for J; bases not matched to a gene: 3. CDR1 and CDR2 (germline): MNHEY, SVGEGT. The length of the CDR3 is 15 residues.

This clonotype was recorded at least ten times. V usage is TRBV20-1 and J usage is TRBJ2-5; TRBD2 matches 11 bases. The length of the CDR3 is 16 residues. Trimming removed 0 bases from V and 1 base from J; junction bases left unmatched: 4. Germline loops: CDR1 DFQATT, CDR2 SNEGSKA (reference sequence). For the CDR3, the DNA is TGCAGTGCTAGAGAACCTAGCGGGAGGCCCCAAGAGACCCAGTACTTC. This sequence encodes CSAREPSGRPQETQYF.

This clonotype was seen more than once but under ten times. One junction end does not reproduce the germline sequence, and a read error may be involved. The chain carries TRBV7-2 and TRBJ2-3; perhaps D is TRBD1 or TRBD2 (6 bases each). The CDR3 sequence is 15 residues long. Germline V CDR1 and CDR2: SGHTA, FQGNSA. The CDR3 DNA is TGTGCCAGCAGCTCCCCGGGGGCCCCCACAGATACGCAGTGTTTT. This encodes CASSSPGAPTDTQCF. The full variable domain, completed using reference TRBV7-2 and TRBJ2-3, is GAGVSQSPSNKVTEKGKDVELRCDPISGHTALYWYRQSLGQGLEFLIYFQGNSAPDKSGLPSDRFSAERTGGSVSTLTIQRTQQEDSAVYLCASSSPGAPTDTQCFGPGTRLTVL.

At least ten counts were recorded for this clonotype. This chain connects TRBV6-2 or TRBV6-3 to TRBJ1-1, with D possibly matching TRBD1 (5 bases). CDR1 and CDR2 (germline): MNHEY, SVGEGT. The V gene lost 4 bases and the J gene lost 7 bases, with 19 bases spanning the gap. This CDR3 is 15 amino acids long. In DNA, the CDR3 is TGTGCCAGCAGTTTCTCTTGGCAGGGATGGAGTGAAGCTTTCTTT. Amino acid sequence: CASSFSWQGWSEAFF.

The V and J genes are TRBV11-2 and TRBJ2-7; 7 positions match TRBD1. This CDR3 is built from 15 residues. The J segment lost 0 bases and the V segment lost 5 bases, leaving 7 bases of the junction unmatched. Germline V gene sequence: CDR1 SGHAT, CDR2 FQNNGV. The CDR3 loop reads CASSPGQISSYEQYF. The CDR3 DNA reads as TGTGCCAGCAGCCCGGGACAGATTAGCTCCTACGAGCAGTACTTC.

This clonotype was observed many times. This chain's CDR3 is CASSPDRGDEKLFF. In DNA, the CDR3 is TGTGCCAGCAGCCCCGACAGGGGGGATGAAAAACTGTTTTTT. The V and J genes are TRBV3-1 and TRBJ1-4, with 9 bases matching TRBD1. The CDR3 totals 14 residues. The V and J ends lost 4 bases and 6 bases, in that order; junction bases with no gene match: 3. The germline gives CDR1 LGHDT, CDR2 YNNKEL (reference sequence).

This chain joins TRBV29-1 and TRBJ2-3, with 8 bases aligning to TRBD1. Germline trimming cut 4 bases from V and 4 bases from J; bases unmatched to any gene: 4. Germline V gene sequence: CDR1 SQVTM, CDR2 ANQGSEA. The CDR3 totals 13 residues. DNA for the CDR3: TGCAGCGTTGCAGGGGGCTCGGCAGATACGCAGTATTTT. It encodes CSVAGGSADTQYF.

The rearrangement joins TRBV28 to TRBJ2-5, with D perhaps TRBD1 (6 bases). Germline V gene sequence: CDR1 MDHEN, CDR2 SYDVKM. V shed 1 base and J shed 1 base, with 13 bases lying between them. The CDR3 is 16 amino acids. CDR3 in DNA: TGTGCCAGCAGTTTATCGGGGCCAGGGGCCCAAGAGACCCAGTACTTC. Its translation is CASSLSGPGAQETQYF.

This clonotype was counted a few times. V is TRBV7-2 and J is TRBJ1-5, with D possibly TRBD1 on 5 matching bases. This CDR3 region has 15 residues. V was pared by 0 bases and J by 3 bases, with 9 bases between. Germline V lookup: CDR1 SGHTA, CDR2 FQGNSA. The CDR3 nucleotides read TGTGCCAGCAGCTTAGCGCGAGGGACCAATCAGCCCCAGCATTTT. Protein sequence: CASSLARGTNQPQHF.

This clonotype occurred a few times. The chain links TRBV6-1 to TRBJ1-2; the D is unclear. This CDR3 has 13 residues. V lost 7 bases, J lost 8 bases, and 17 bases lay in between. CDR1 and CDR2 (germline): MNHNS, SASEGT. CDR3 loop: CASTRRTARGYTF. Written as DNA, the CDR3 is TGTGCCAGCACCCGGCGGACGGCAAGGGGCTACACCTTC.

This clonotype occurred many times. The rearrangement joins TRBV3-1 to TRBJ1-5; 7 bases align to TRBD1. Per germline, CDR1 LGHDT and CDR2 YNNKEL (reference sequence). This CDR3 comprises 18 residues. V lost 2 bases and J lost 0; bases outside the gene matches: 10. The CDR3 region is CASSQLGQRPYSNQPQHF. CDR3 DNA sequence: TGTGCCAGCAGCCAATTGGGACAGCGACCGTATAGCAATCAGCCCCAGCATTTT.

This clonotype was found many times. This chain joins TRBV15 and TRBJ1-2; tentative D call: TRBD1 (6 bases). This CDR3 has 14 amino acids. Germline V gene sequence: CDR1 LNHNV, CDR2 YYDKDF (reference sequence). The ends were cut back, 2 bases at V and 4 bases at J, with 11 bases in the middle. Written as DNA, the CDR3 is TGTGCCACCAGCAGACCTGACAGGAGCTATGGCTACACCTTC. Protein: CATSRPDRSYGYTF.